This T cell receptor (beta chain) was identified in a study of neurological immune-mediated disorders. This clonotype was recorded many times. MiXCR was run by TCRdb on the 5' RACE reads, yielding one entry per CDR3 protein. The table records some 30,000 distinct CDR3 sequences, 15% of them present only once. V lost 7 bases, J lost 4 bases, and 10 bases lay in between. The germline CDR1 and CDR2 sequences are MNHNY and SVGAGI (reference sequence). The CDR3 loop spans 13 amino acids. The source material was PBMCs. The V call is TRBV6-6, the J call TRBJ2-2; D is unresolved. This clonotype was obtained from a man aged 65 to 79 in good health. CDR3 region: CASTYKGTGELFF. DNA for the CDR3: TGTGCCAGCACCTATAAGGGCACCGGGGAGCTGTTTTTT.